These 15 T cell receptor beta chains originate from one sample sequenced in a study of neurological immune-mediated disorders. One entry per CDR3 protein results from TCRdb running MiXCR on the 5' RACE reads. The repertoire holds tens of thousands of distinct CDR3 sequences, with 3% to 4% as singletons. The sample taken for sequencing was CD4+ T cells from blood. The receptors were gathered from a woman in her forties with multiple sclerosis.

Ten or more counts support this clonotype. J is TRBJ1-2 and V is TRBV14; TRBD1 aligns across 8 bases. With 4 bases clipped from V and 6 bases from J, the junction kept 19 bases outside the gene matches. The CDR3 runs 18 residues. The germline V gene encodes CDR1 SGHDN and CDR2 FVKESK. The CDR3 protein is CASSRVVDRERSRNGYTF. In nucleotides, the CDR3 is TGTGCCAGCAGCCGAGTCGTGGACAGGGAAAGGAGTAGGAATGGCTACACCTTC.

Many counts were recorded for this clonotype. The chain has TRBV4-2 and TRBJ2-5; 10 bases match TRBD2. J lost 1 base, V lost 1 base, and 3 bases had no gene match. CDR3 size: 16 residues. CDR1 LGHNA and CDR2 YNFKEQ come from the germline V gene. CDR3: CASSQGRTSGQETQYF. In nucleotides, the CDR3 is TGTGCCAGCAGCCAAGGTCGGACTAGCGGCCAAGAGACCCAGTACTTC.

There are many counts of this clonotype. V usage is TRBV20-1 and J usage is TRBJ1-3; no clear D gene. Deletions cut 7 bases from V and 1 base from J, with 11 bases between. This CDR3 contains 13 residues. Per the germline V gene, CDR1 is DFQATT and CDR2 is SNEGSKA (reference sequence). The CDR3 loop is CSVLDRSGNTIYF. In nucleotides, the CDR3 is TGCAGTGTGCTCGACCGTTCTGGAAACACCATATATTTT.

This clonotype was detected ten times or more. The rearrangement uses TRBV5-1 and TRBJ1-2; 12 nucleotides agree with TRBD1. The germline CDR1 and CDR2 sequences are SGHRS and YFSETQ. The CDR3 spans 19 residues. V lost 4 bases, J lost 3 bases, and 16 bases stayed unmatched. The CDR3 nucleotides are TGCGCCAGCAGCCTAGGTTACCAAGGCGGGACAGGGGGCGACTATGGCTACACCTTC. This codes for CASSLGYQGGTGGDYGYTF.

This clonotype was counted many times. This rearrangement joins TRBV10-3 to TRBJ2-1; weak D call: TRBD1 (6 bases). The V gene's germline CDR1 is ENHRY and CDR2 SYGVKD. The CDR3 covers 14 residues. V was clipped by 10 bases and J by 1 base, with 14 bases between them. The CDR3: CATRTGPSYNEQFF. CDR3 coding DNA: TGTGCCACAAGAACAGGGCCGTCCTACAATGAGCAGTTCTTC.

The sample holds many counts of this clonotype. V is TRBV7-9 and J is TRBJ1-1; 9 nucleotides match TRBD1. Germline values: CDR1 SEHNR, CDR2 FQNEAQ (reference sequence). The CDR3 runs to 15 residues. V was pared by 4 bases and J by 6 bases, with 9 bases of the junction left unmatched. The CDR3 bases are TGTGCCAGCAGCTATTCCCGGGACAGGGCCGCTGAAGCTTTCTTT. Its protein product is CASSYSRDRAAEAFF.

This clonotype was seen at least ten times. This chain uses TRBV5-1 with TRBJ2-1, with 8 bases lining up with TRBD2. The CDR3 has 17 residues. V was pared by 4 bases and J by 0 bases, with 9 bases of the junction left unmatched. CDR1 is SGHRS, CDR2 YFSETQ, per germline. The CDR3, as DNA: TGCGCCAGCAGCCTACGGGGGGGCCTAAGCTCCTACAATGAGCAGTTCTTC. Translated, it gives CASSLRGGLSSYNEQFF.

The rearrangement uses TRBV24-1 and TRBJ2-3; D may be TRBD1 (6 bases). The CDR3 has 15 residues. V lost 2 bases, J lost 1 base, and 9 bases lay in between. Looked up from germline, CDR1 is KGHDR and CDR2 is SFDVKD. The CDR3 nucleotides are TGTGCCACCAGTGATTCTTGGGGGCGCACAGATACGCAGTATTTT. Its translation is CATSDSWGRTDTQYF.

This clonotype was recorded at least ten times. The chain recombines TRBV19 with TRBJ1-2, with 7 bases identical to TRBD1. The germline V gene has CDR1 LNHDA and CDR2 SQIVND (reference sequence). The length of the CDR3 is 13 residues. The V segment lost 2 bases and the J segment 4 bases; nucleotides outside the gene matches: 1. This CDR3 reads CASSIRQGYGYTF. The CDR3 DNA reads TGTGCCAGTAGTATACGACAGGGCTATGGCTACACCTTC.

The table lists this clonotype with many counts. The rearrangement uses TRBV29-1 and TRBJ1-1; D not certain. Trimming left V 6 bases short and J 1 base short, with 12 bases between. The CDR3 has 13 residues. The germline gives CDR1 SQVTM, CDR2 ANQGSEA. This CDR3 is CSVPGYRNTEAFF. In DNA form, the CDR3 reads TGCAGCGTCCCGGGATACCGGAACACTGAAGCTTTCTTT.

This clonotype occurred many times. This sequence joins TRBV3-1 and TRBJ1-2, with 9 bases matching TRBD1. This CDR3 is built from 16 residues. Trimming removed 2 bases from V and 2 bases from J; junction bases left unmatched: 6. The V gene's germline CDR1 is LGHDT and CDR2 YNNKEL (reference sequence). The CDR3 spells CASSQLSGQGNYGYTF. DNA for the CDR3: TGTGCCAGCAGCCAACTATCGGGACAGGGAAACTATGGCTACACCTTC. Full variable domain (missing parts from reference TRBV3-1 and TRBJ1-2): DTAVSQTPKYLVTQMGNDKSIKCEQNLGHDTMYWYKQDSKKFLKIMFSYNNKELIINETVPNRFSPKSPDKAHLNLHINSLELGDSAVYFCASSQLSGQGNYGYTFGSGTRLTVV.

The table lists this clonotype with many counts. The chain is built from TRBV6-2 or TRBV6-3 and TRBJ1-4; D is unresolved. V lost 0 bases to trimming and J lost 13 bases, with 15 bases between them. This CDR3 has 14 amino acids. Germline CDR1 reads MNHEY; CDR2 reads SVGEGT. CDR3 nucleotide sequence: TGTGCCAGCAGTTACTCGAGCGGTCGAGGAGGACTGTTTTTT. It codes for CASSYSSGRGGLFF.

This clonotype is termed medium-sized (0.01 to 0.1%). CDR3: CASSLGDSYEQYF. The DNA of the CDR3 is TGTGCCAGCAGTTTAGGAGATTCCTACGAGCAGTACTTC. This chain connects TRBV12-3 or TRBV12-4 to TRBJ2-7, with no clear D. Between the trimmed V and J ends, which lost 1 base and 1 base, there was a span of 5 bases. The CDR3 covers 13 residues.

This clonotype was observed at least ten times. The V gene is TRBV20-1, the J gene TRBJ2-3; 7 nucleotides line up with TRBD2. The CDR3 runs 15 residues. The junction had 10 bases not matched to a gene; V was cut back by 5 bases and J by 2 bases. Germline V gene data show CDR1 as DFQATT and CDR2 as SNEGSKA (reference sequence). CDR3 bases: TGCAGTGCTTGGGAGAGAGCGGGATTCACAGATACGCAGTATTTT. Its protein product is CSAWERAGFTDTQYF.

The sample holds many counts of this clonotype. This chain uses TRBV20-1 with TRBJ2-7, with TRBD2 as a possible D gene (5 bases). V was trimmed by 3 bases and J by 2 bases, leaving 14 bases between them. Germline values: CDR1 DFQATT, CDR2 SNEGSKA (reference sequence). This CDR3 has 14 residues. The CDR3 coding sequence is TGCAGTGCTAGCCGATATCGGGGTCCCTACGAGCAGTACTTC. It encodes CSASRYRGPYEQYF.